This TCR beta chain comes out of a study of shared clonotypes between healthy human individuals. This table comes from immunoSEQ multiplex PCR, and its TCRdb copy is limited to in-frame clones, with some not included. Of some 2,500,000 clones in the sample, roughly 90% are singletons; the top ten hold around 0.4%. The V and J ends lost 10 bases and 1 base respectively, with 16 bases between them. The CDR3 extends over 14 amino acids. Germline V CDR1 and CDR2: LNHDA, SQIVND (reference sequence). The TCR comes from a man between 18 and 29 years old in good health. Some clones in this sample may be carry-over from other donors' samples. The V and J genes are TRBV19 and TRBJ1-1; tentative D call: TRBD1 (6 bases). The specimen sequenced was naive CD4+ T cells from PBMCs. This sample's subset: CD45RA+ positively selected. CDR3 sequence (DNA): TGTGCCACTCAAAGGGGGGCCCCGAACACTGAAGCTTTCTTT. It specifies CATQRGAPNTEAFF.